The T cell receptor (beta chain) under discussion was sequenced for a study of post-analysis software for immune sequencing data. A note on this clonotype: The target antigen is unknown.

Study-wide results and caveats: Significantly lower normalized Chao1 diversity was found in patients with multiple sclerosis relative to controls. Comparison of patients with controls showed a handful of TRBV segments more frequent in patients, TRBV5-6, TRBV5-1 and TRBV20-1 among them.

The V gene's germline CDR1 is SGHVS and CDR2 FQNEAQ. CDR3 length: 15 amino acids. The germline V and J ends were trimmed by 8 bases and 3 bases, with 18 bases remaining between them. The authors incorporated unique molecular identifiers into the TCR beta cDNA libraries. MiXCR, applied by TCRdb to the PCR reads, yields one record per CDR3 protein. Of fewer than 850,000 distinct CDR3 sequences in the sample, about 27% were seen once. This chain uses TRBV7-8 with TRBJ2-3; D is tentatively TRBD1 or TRBD2 (5 bases each). The receptor comes from a girl aged 5-17 years with multiple sclerosis. The sample consisted of blood. CDR3 bases: TGTGCCAGCGGATTAACGGGGACGCAGACAGATACGCAGTATTTT. It yields the protein CASGLTGTQTDTQYF.